This record concerns one T cell receptor (beta chain) sequence. The germline gives CDR1 SNHLY, CDR2 FYNNEI. The CDR3 is 15 amino acids. Trimming cost V 7 bases and J 7 bases; bases outside gene matches: 12. The data originate from a study of blood T cell repertoires in COVID-19. Across the study: Collection of acute and convalescent COVID-19 samples took place in the United States, Italy and Spain. PBMCs, B-cell-depleted T cells, or T cells provided the cDNA or gDNA that made up the material.

Per the study methods: Reference gene primer amplification gave nucleated cell count estimates. TCRdb's table, derived via immunoSEQ multiplex PCR, lists solely in-frame clones and lacks some. V and J calls and clone size come straight from that table; D and trimming were deduced from the DNA. The data show 15,000 to 20,000 clones, around 80% seen once. This TCR came from a man in his sixties with acute or convalescent COVID-19. Source material: peripheral blood. The chain recombines TRBV2 with TRBJ1-4, with TRBD1 matching over 7 bases. The CDR3 sequence: CASTRAGTEREKLFF. CDR3 sequence (DNA): TGTGCCAGCACCAGGGCCGGGACAGAACGTGAAAAACTGTTTTTT.